Listed below are T cell receptor beta chains from one sample, sequenced in a study of CD8+ T cells in alopecia areata. Repertoires were generated with immunoSEQ multiplex PCR, while TCRdb's copy carries only in-frame clones and drops some. The table records some 170,000 clones, about 61% of them present only once. The input for sequencing was CD4+ T cells sorted from blood, taken at roughly week 58, from a patient treated with tofacitinib. These receptors were obtained from a human donor with alopecia areata. Each CDR3 is given with its conserved first and last residue. The D gene is left open where the match is weak. The listing skips clone size in some rows; elsewhere it reads once, few, many or a size class.

>TRBJ1-1|TRBV7-2|-|-
CASSPWGGTEAFF
TGTGCCAGCAGCCCCTGGGGCGGCACTGAAGCTTTCTTT
>TRBJ2-3|TRBV6-5|-|TRBD2
CASSYLAGGTDTQYF
TGTGCCAGCAGTTACCTAGCGGGGGGCACAGATACGCAGTATTTT
>TRBJ1-1|TRBV7-3|once|-
CASSQGGTEAFF
TGTGCCAGCAGCCAGGGTGGGACTGAAGCTTTCTTT
>TRBJ1-5|TRBV5-1|many|-
CASSLGGGEGQPQHF
TGCGCCAGCAGCTTGGGCGGGGGCGAGGGTCAGCCCCAGCATTTT
>TRBJ1-2|TRBV29-1|few|TRBD1
CSIRDRENYGYTF
TGCAGCATCCGGGACAGGGAAAACTATGGCTACACCTTC
>TRBJ2-5|TRBV9|-|TRBD1
CASTRGQSLQETQYF
TGTGCCAGCACCCGGGGACAGAGCCTCCAAGAGACCCAGTACTTC
>TRBJ1-1|TRBV18|-|-
CASSPGQDEAFF
TGTGCCAGCTCACCAGGACAAGACGAAGCTTTCTTT
>TRBJ2-5|TRBV2|-|TRBD1
CASIRDRDETQYF
TGTGCCAGCATCCGGGACAGGGACGAGACCCAGTACTTC
>TRBJ2-1|TRBV29-1|few|-
CSVVLRLTTYNEQFF
TGCAGCGTTGTATTACGGCTTACCACCTACAATGAGCAGTTCTTC
>TRBJ1-3|TRBV9|-|-
CASSGDPWTGNTIYF
TGTGCCAGCAGCGGTGACCCCTGGACTGGAAACACCATATATTTT
>TRBJ2-3|TRBV7-2|-|TRBD1
CASSSRDRVPDTQYF
TGTGCCAGCAGCTCCCGGGACAGGGTCCCAGATACGCAGTATTTT
>TRBJ2-1|TRBV18|many|-
CASSRDGLDEQFF
TGTGCCAGCTCCCGAGACGGGCTAGATGAGCAGTTCTTC
>TRBJ2-3|TRBV4-1|-|-
CASSPHEGLDTQYF
TGCGCCAGCAGCCCTCACGAGGGGTTAGATACGCAGTATTTT
>TRBJ2-3|TRBV4-2|-|TRBD2
CASGSGGLSDTQYF
TGTGCCAGCGGCAGCGGGGGACTCTCAGATACGCAGTATTTT
>TRBJ2-7|TRBV5-1|-|-
CASIRRGGYEQYF
TGCGCCAGCATCCGCAGGGGAGGCTACGAGCAGTACTTC
>TRBJ1-2|TRBV4-2|-|TRBD1
CASSQDNRGRDYGYTF
TGTGCCAGCAGCCAAGACAACAGGGGGAGGGACTATGGCTACACCTTC
>TRBJ1-6|TRBV9|-|-
CASSVEGTSDSPLHF
TGTGCCAGCAGCGTAGAAGGGACGAGCGATTCACCCCTCCACTTT
>TRBJ2-2|TRBV25-1|once|-
CASSLGVIGELFF
TGTGCCAGCTCTCTGGGGGTCATCGGGGAGCTGTTTTTT
>TRBJ2-7|TRBV5-4|-|TRBD1
CASSPGQNYEQYF
TGTGCCAGCAGCCCGGGACAGAACTACGAGCAGTACTTC
>TRBJ1-5|TRBV6-5|-|TRBD1
CASSYGQGSQPQHF
TGTGCCAGCAGCTACGGACAGGGGTCCCAGCCCCAGCATTTT
>TRBJ2-3|TRBV25-1|few|-
CASSSSRTDTQYF
TGTGCCAGCAGTTCCTCACGCACAGATACGCAGTATTTT
>TRBJ2-5|TRBV7-2|few|TRBD2
CASSPREGETQYF
TGTGCCAGCAGCCCCAGGGAGGGGGAGACCCAGTACTTC
>TRBJ1-5|TRBV6-5|few|TRBD1
CASSYRQGGLQPQHF
TGTGCCAGCAGTTACCGACAGGGAGGTTTGCAGCCCCAGCATTTT
>TRBJ1-2|TRBV2|-|TRBD1
CASTPTGEEGYTF
TGTGCCAGCACTCCGACAGGGGAGGAAGGCTACACCTTC
>TRBJ2-3|TRBV6-1|-|-
CASTSSVGTDTQYF
TGTGCCAGCACCTCTAGCGTCGGCACAGATACGCAGTATTTT
>TRBJ2-7|TRBV30|few|-
CAWSVQLGREYF
TGTGCCTGGAGTGTACAGTTAGGCAGGGAGTACTTC
>TRBJ1-6|TRBV11-3|few|TRBD1
CASSGWTGRDSPLHF
TGTGCCAGCAGCGGATGGACAGGGAGGGATTCACCCCTCCACTTT
>TRBJ1-5|TRBV29-1|-|-
CSPKESKRQPQHF
TGCAGCCCAAAGGAGTCAAAACGGCAGCCCCAGCATTTT
>TRBJ2-3|TRBV30|-|TRBD2
CAWTPGTSSTDTQYF
TGTGCCTGGACTCCCGGGACTAGTAGCACAGATACGCAGTATTTT
>TRBJ2-1|TRBV9|-|-
CASSVAPSRGYNEQFF
TGTGCCAGCAGCGTAGCCCCTAGTAGAGGCTACAATGAGCAGTTCTTC
>TRBJ2-1|TRBV5-6|few|TRBD1
CASSLDGTVSYEQFF
TGTGCCAGCAGCTTGGACGGGACAGTTAGTTATGAGCAGTTCTTC
>TRBJ2-3|TRBV30|few|-
CAWSLPGQTSTDTQYF
TGTGCCTGGAGTCTCCCCGGGCAGACTAGCACAGATACGCAGTATTTT
>TRBJ2-6|TRBV29-1|-|-
CSVTDSRGYSGANVLTF
TGCAGCGTTACAGACAGCCGAGGGTATTCTGGGGCCAACGTCCTGACTTTC
>TRBJ2-1|TRBV7-9|-|TRBD1
CASSHPFGTGGYNEQFF
TGTGCCAGCAGCCACCCCTTCGGGACAGGGGGGTACAATGAGCAGTTCTTC
>TRBJ2-5|TRBV29-1|few|-
CSVGGGETQYF
TGCAGCGTTGGGGGGGGCGAGACCCAGTACTTC
>TRBJ2-7|TRBV15|once|-
CATSRGTGEQYF
TGTGCCACCAGCAGGGGGACGGGCGAGCAGTACTTC
>TRBJ2-7|TRBV15|-|TRBD1
CATSGWPTNRGEQYF
TGTGCCACCAGCGGATGGCCCACCAACAGGGGCGAGCAGTACTTC